This T cell receptor beta chain emerged from a study of OX40 agonist ivuxolimab in advanced cancers. The overall study: Patients enrolled in dose escalation were diagnosed with hepatocellular carcinoma, melanoma, renal cell or head and neck cancer.

Study observations and caveats: Undetermined was the antigen specificity of the expanded peripheral T cells.

Comment on this clone: Its antigen is unknown.

V lost 0 bases and J lost 4; bases outside the gene matches: 3. Germline V gene data show CDR1 as SGHRS and CDR2 as YFSETQ. CDR3 size: 14 residues. TCRdb's copy holds only in-frame clones and misses some; the assay was immunoSEQ multiplex PCR. The sample has tens of thousands of clones; 86% are singletons. The TCR originated in an adult with an advanced solid tumor such as melanoma, head and neck, liver or kidney cancer. Sequences were derived from CD4+ or CD8+ T cells sorted from blood, sampled in a trial of the OX40 agonist ivuxolimab. The rearrangement joins TRBV5-1 to TRBJ1-2, with 7 bases lining up with TRBD1. The CDR3 loop is CASSLVGGSYGYTF. The CDR3 region has the DNA TGCGCCAGCAGCTTGGTAGGGGGCTCCTATGGCTACACCTTC.